This entry lists 3 T cell receptor beta chains sequenced from one sample in a study of T cell responses to AZD1222 COVID-19 vaccine. Only in-frame clones appear in the TCRdb table, and some are missing; sequencing was by immunoSEQ multiplex PCR. The sample lists roughly 97,000 clones, around 89% occurring once. The sample here was peripheral blood, taken on day 0 of AZD1222 vaccination. The receptors were sampled from an adult in good health.

The CDR3 region has the DNA TGTGCCAGCAGCTTAGTTACTGCAGGGTTCACTGAAGCTTTCTTT. It yields the protein CASSLVTAGFTEAFF. This rearrangement joins TRBV7-9 to TRBJ1-1; possibly TRBD1 for D (5 bases). V lost 1 base to trimming and J lost 4 bases, with 13 bases between them. The CDR3 contains 15 residues. The germline gives CDR1 SEHNR, CDR2 FQNEAQ (reference sequence).

CDR3 amino acids: CASIGTVQPEAFF. The CDR3 coding sequence is TGTGCCAGTATAGGGACCGTTCAGCCCGAAGCTTTCTTT. V is TRBV19 and J is TRBJ1-1, with a possible D match to TRBD1 (5 bases). The V gene lost 7 bases and the J gene lost 8 bases, with 17 bases spanning the gap. The CDR3 runs to 13 residues. Germline V gives CDR1 LNHDA, CDR2 SQIVND (reference sequence).

The V gene is TRBV5-4, the J gene TRBJ1-2; TRBD1 agrees at 7 bases. Germline V gene data show CDR1 as SGHNT and CDR2 as YYREEE (reference sequence). This CDR3 is 16 amino acids long. J gave up 4 bases and V 0 bases, and 9 bases lay outside the gene matches. CDR3 nucleotides: TGTGCCAGCAGCTTGGCAGGAGACAGGGTCCTCTATGGCTACACCTTC. Translated, it gives CASSLAGDRVLYGYTF.